Below, 29 T cell receptor beta chains from the same sample are listed, as sequenced in a study of cytomegalovirus exposure and HLA in healthy donors. Sequencing used immunoSEQ multiplex PCR; TCRdb keeps in-frame clones, though not all of them. This sample yields 200,000 to 250,000 clones, of which about nine tenths are seen a single time; 1.5% to 2.5% belongs to the top ten. Sequencing input: PBMCs. The receptors stem from a woman under 30 in good health and CMV-seropositive.

This rearrangement joins TRBV6-1 to TRBJ2-5; possible D gene TRBD2, 6 bases. The CDR3 has 17 amino acids. CDR1 MNHNS and CDR2 SASEGT come from the germline V gene. V was cut by 0 bases and J by 7 bases, with 21 bases left in between. The CDR3 sequence is CASSEALTVLQEGTQYF. CDR3 in DNA: TGTGCCAGCAGTGAAGCGCTGACGGTTCTCCAGGAGGGGACCCAGTACTTC.

CDR3 nucleotides: TGTGCCAGCAGCCCCCGGACTAAGGGGCGGGAGCTGTTTTTT. It is translated as CASSPRTKGRELFF. The chain has TRBV7-2 and TRBJ2-2; D might be TRBD2 (6 bases). Germline assignment: CDR1 SGHTA and CDR2 FQGNSA. The CDR3 is 14 residues long. Trimming removed 5 bases from V and 9 bases from J, with 16 bases in between.

The rearrangement joins TRBV2 to TRBJ2-7; 7 nucleotides line up with TRBD1. This CDR3 has 15 amino acids. After removal of 4 bases from V and 0 bases from J, the junction contained 6 bases not matched to a gene. Germline V lookup: CDR1 SNHLY, CDR2 FYNNEI. The CDR3 loop is CASSADRAYSYEQYF. CDR3 DNA sequence: TGTGCCAGCAGTGCTGACAGGGCCTACTCCTACGAGCAGTACTTC.

This rearrangement joins TRBV7-8 to TRBJ2-3; TRBD2 matches 7 bases. With V trimmed by 4 bases and J by 4 bases, 14 bases remained unmatched. CDR1 is SGHVS and CDR2 is FQNEAQ in the germline V gene. The CDR3 length is 17 residues. Written as DNA, the CDR3 is TGTGCCAGCAGCTCCCCCCATGGGGGGAGGGCCCCAGATACGCAGTATTTT. Its translation: CASSSPHGGRAPDTQYF.

The genes are TRBV4-1 and TRBJ1-4; 9 bases agree with TRBD1. The CDR3 is 15 amino acids. V gave up 4 bases and J gave up 5 bases; unmatched junction bases: 5. CDR1 is MGHRA and CDR2 is YSYEKL in the germline V gene. CDR3 loop: CASSRAGTGNEKLFF. The DNA of the CDR3 is TGCGCCAGCAGCCGAGCCGGGACAGGGAATGAAAAACTGTTTTTT.

The genes are TRBV27 and TRBJ2-5; TRBD2 is a possible D gene (6 bases). The germline V gene has CDR1 MNHEY and CDR2 SMNVEV (reference sequence). Trimming cost V 4 bases and J 2 bases, with 26 bases left between them. This CDR3 spans 19 amino acids. CDR3 sequence reads: CASSSRGPFTYGGQETQYF. The CDR3 nucleotides read TGTGCCAGCAGTTCCCGGGGCCCCTTCACCTACGGGGGTCAAGAGACCCAGTACTTC.

The chain uses TRBV7-2 and TRBJ1-5; TRBD1 matches 12 bases. The ends lost 4 bases at V and 0 bases at J; junction bases unmatched: 4. The CDR3 has 17 amino acids. Germline CDR1 reads SGHTA; CDR2 reads FQGNSA. The CDR3 nucleotides read TGTGCCAGCAGCTCCGGGACAGGGGGCTATAGCAATCAGCCCCAGCATTTT. Translated: CASSSGTGGYSNQPQHF.

The rearrangement uses TRBV18 and TRBJ1-5, with 9 bases aligning to TRBD1. Trimming removed 5 bases from V and 7 bases from J; junction bases left unmatched: 9. The CDR3 loop spans 15 amino acids. Per germline, CDR1 KGHSH and CDR2 LQKENI. Written as DNA, the CDR3 is TGTGCCAGCTCAAAGGACAGGGGAGGAGGGCAGCCCCAGCATTTT. Its protein product is CASSKDRGGGQPQHF.

The CDR3: CASSRAGADYNEQFF. For the CDR3, the DNA is TGTGCCAGCAGCCGAGCGGGAGCGGACTACAATGAGCAGTTCTTC. The J gene is TRBJ2-1, the V gene TRBV28; TRBD2 matches at 8 bases. The ends lost 6 bases at V and 3 bases at J; junction bases unmatched: 7. This CDR3 spans 15 amino acids. CDR1 MDHEN and CDR2 SYDVKM come from the germline V gene.

The chain is built from TRBV4-1 and TRBJ2-7; TRBD1 might be the D (6 bases). The germline CDR1 and CDR2 sequences are MGHRA and YSYEKL. V was trimmed by 1 base and J by 0 bases, leaving 13 bases between them. This CDR3 has 16 amino acids. The CDR3 sequence: CASSQGARTASYEQYF. The CDR3 DNA follows: TGCGCCAGCAGCCAAGGAGCCAGGACAGCCTCCTACGAGCAGTACTTC.

The chain links TRBV5-5 to TRBJ2-1, with a weak D call TRBD2 (6 bases). The V gene lost 3 bases and the J gene lost 5 bases, with 12 bases spanning the gap. The CDR3 covers 14 residues. Germline CDR1 and CDR2: SGHKS and YYEKEE (reference sequence). CDR3 sequence reads: CASSSIGGDNEQFF. For the CDR3, the DNA is TGTGCCAGCAGCTCAATTGGCGGGGACAATGAGCAGTTCTTC.

The chain is built from TRBV27 and TRBJ2-7; 7 nucleotides align to TRBD1. Trimming removed 8 bases from V and 2 bases from J; junction bases left unmatched: 6. This CDR3 comprises 13 residues. CDR1 is MNHEY, CDR2 SMNVEV, per germline (reference sequence). CDR3 in DNA: TGTGCCAGCTCTCCGGGACAGACCTACGAGCAGTACTTC. Translated: CASSPGQTYEQYF.

V usage is TRBV19 and J usage is TRBJ2-7; 10 bases fit TRBD1. Germline V gene lookup returns CDR1 LNHDA and CDR2 SQIVND (reference sequence). The V segment lost 7 bases and the J segment 6 bases; nucleotides outside the gene matches: 9. The CDR3 covers 14 residues. For the CDR3, the DNA is TGTGCCAGTACGGTCGGGACAGGGGTAGGCGAGCAGTACTTC. Protein sequence: CASTVGTGVGEQYF.

Points on this clone: The sample has other DNA sequences that encode this CDR3 too. The V and J genes are TRBV5-1 and TRBJ2-7, with a possible D match to TRBD1 (6 bases). V shed 4 bases and J shed 3 bases, with 11 bases lying between them. CDR3 length equals 13 residues. Germline assignment: CDR1 SGHRS and CDR2 YFSETQ. In DNA form, the CDR3 reads TGCGCCAGCAGCCTTACAGGGTTCTACGAGCAGTACTTC. Its protein is CASSLTGFYEQYF.

The chain has TRBV27 and TRBJ2-1; TRBD1 matches at 8 bases. CDR3 length: 14 amino acids. The ends lost 5 bases at V and 4 bases at J; junction bases unmatched: 4. Germline V CDR1 and CDR2: MNHEY, SMNVEV (reference sequence). CDR3 DNA: TGTGCCAGCAGTAAGGGACAGGTTTACAATGAGCAGTTCTTC. Residues: CASSKGQVYNEQFF.

The chain is built from TRBV6-1 and TRBJ2-7; D gene ambiguous. V lost 3 bases and J lost 0, with 12 bases in between. Germline CDR1 MNHNS, CDR2 SASEGT. CDR3 length equals 15 residues. CDR3 in amino acids: CASSDIAGSSYEQYF. DNA of the CDR3: TGTGCCAGCAGTGATATCGCAGGTAGCTCCTACGAGCAGTACTTC.

The J gene is TRBJ2-1, the V gene TRBV5-6; TRBD2 might be the D (5 bases). CDR1 is SGHDT and CDR2 is YYEEEE in the germline V gene. The V and J ends lost 3 bases and 10 bases respectively, with 17 bases between them. There are 14 residues in the CDR3. This CDR3 reads CASSSPLGAWEQFF. The CDR3 bases are TGTGCCAGCAGCTCTCCCCTGGGAGCATGGGAGCAGTTCTTC.

The CDR3 loop is CASSFTAGWGYNEQFF. The DNA for the CDR3 is TGTGCCAGCAGCTTTACCGCGGGGTGGGGATACAATGAGCAGTTCTTC. The rearrangement uses TRBV7-3 and TRBJ2-1; D perhaps matches TRBD2 (6 bases). CDR1 is SGHTA, CDR2 FQGTGA, per germline. CDR3 length equals 16 residues. With 3 bases removed from V and 4 bases from J, the gap between germline ends came to 16 bases.

V gene TRBV2 combines with J gene TRBJ2-1; TRBD2 agrees at 7 bases. Trimming took 7 bases from V and 0 from J; bases not matched to a gene: 12. The CDR3 is 17 amino acids. Germline lookup yields CDR1 SNHLY and CDR2 FYNNEI. CDR3 DNA sequence: TGTGCCAGCACCCCTCAGGTTAGCGGGTTCTCCTACAATGAGCAGTTCTTC. Protein: CASTPQVSGFSYNEQFF.

The chain recombines TRBV28 with TRBJ2-1; weak D call: TRBD2 (6 bases). The V gene lost 3 bases and the J gene lost 4 bases, with 10 bases spanning the gap. CDR1 and CDR2 (germline): MDHEN, SYDVKM. The CDR3 contains 14 residues. As DNA, the CDR3 is TGTGCCAGCAGTTTTGGTAGCGGTTACAATGAGCAGTTCTTC. It is translated as CASSFGSGYNEQFF.

The rearrangement joins TRBV5-1 to TRBJ1-2, with 8 bases fitting TRBD1. The germline V gene has CDR1 SGHRS and CDR2 YFSETQ. V gave up 3 bases and J gave up 8 bases; unmatched junction bases: 9. The CDR3 has 14 amino acids. The CDR3 here is CASSSQGEGRGYTF. DNA for the CDR3: TGCGCCAGCAGCTCACAGGGGGAAGGGCGAGGCTACACCTTC.

To note about this clone: Other DNA sequences in the same sample also yield this CDR3. The chain couples TRBV6-5 to TRBJ2-1; 12 nucleotides agree with TRBD1. V lost 6 bases and J lost 6; bases outside the gene matches: 3. The CDR3 sequence is 14 residues long. Germline values: CDR1 MNHEY, CDR2 SVGAGI. The CDR3 loop reads CASSRDRGLNEQFF. The CDR3 nucleotides are TGTGCCAGCAGCCGGGACAGGGGGCTCAATGAGCAGTTCTTC.

The V gene is TRBV12-5, the J gene TRBJ1-5; D might be TRBD1 (6 bases). V lost 5 bases to trimming and J lost 3 bases, with 11 bases between them. Germline V CDR1 and CDR2: LGHNT, FRNRAP. This CDR3 has 14 amino acids. The CDR3 DNA sequence: TGTGCTAGTGGTCTAGGGGGATACAATCAGCCCCAGCATTTT. Its protein product is CASGLGGYNQPQHF.

This clone was counted a single time. The V gene is TRBV6-5, the J gene TRBJ2-3, with D perhaps TRBD1 (6 bases). V was pared by 5 bases and J by 3 bases, with 15 bases between. Germline CDR1 and CDR2: MNHEY and SVGAGI. The CDR3 has 15 residues. The CDR3 protein is CASSTSTGQTDTQYF. The CDR3 region has the DNA TGTGCCAGCAGTACATCGACAGGACAGACAGATACGCAGTATTTT.

V usage is TRBV28 and J usage is TRBJ1-2; 9 bases fit TRBD1. With V trimmed by 5 bases and J by 9 bases, 7 bases remained unmatched. From germline, CDR1 is MDHEN and CDR2 SYDVKM. CDR3 size: 13 residues. CDR3 sequence: CASSHRDRVSYTF. The CDR3 coding sequence is TGTGCCAGCAGTCACCGGGACAGGGTGAGCTACACCTTC.

The chain employs TRBV28 and TRBJ1-2; a weak D match, TRBD1 (5 bases). Germline CDR1 reads MDHEN; CDR2 reads SYDVKM. The V gene lost 11 bases and the J gene lost 2 bases, with 15 bases spanning the gap. The CDR3 is 13 amino acids. The CDR3 region is CAAEGRANYGYTF. CDR3 coding DNA: TGTGCCGCAGAAGGCAGGGCGAACTATGGCTACACCTTC.

CDR3 sequence: CASSTVEESSYEQYF. The CDR3 coding sequence is TGTGCCAGCAGCACCGTAGAGGAGAGCTCCTACGAGCAGTACTTC. This chain uses TRBV7-9 with TRBJ2-7; no clear D. In germline, CDR1 is SEHNR, CDR2 FQNEAQ (reference sequence). This CDR3 comprises 15 residues. V was pared by 5 bases and J by 0 bases, with 14 bases between.

The chain is built from TRBV6-5 and TRBJ2-7; TRBD1 aligns across 9 bases. CDR3 size: 14 residues. CDR1 is MNHEY, CDR2 SVGAGI, per germline. The V segment lost 7 bases and the J segment 2 bases; nucleotides outside the gene matches: 6. The CDR3 reads CASTQQGAAYEQYF. Here the CDR3 DNA reads TGTGCCAGCACCCAACAGGGGGCCGCCTACGAGCAGTACTTC.

The chain joins TRBV7-9 to TRBJ1-1; D is unclear. The CDR3 has 14 residues. The V gene lost 6 bases and the J gene lost 1 base, with 12 bases spanning the gap. Germline V gene data show CDR1 as SEHNR and CDR2 as FQNEAQ (reference sequence). The CDR3 loop is CASSSQRWNTEAFF. DNA of the CDR3: TGTGCCAGCAGTTCGCAACGGTGGAACACTGAAGCTTTCTTT.